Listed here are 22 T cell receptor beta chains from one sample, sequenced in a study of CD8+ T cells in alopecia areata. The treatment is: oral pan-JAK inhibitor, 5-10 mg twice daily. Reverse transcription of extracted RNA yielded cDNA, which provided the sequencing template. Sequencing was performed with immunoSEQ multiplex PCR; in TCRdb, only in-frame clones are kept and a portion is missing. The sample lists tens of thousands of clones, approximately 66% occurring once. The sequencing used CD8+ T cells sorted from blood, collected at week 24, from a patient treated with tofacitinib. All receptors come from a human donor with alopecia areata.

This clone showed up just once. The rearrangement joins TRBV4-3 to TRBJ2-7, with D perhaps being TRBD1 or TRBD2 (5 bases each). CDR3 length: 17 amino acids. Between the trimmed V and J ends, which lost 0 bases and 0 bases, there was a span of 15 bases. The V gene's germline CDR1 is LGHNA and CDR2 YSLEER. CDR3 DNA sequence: TGCGCCAGCAGCCAAGATAGCCGGGGCCGAAGCTCCTACGAGCAGTACTTC. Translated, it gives CASSQDSRGRSSYEQYF.

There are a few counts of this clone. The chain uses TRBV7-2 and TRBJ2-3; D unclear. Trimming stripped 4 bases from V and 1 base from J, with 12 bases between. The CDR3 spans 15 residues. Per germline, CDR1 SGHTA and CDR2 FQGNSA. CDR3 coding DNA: TGTGCCAGCAGCTCCACAAGGGTTCGCACAGATACGCAGTATTTT. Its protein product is CASSSTRVRTDTQYF.

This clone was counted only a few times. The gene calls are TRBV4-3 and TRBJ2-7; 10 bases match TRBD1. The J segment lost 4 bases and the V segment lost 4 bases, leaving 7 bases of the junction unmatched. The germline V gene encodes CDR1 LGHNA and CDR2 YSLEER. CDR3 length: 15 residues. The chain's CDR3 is CASSPGTGASYEQYF. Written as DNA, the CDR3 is TGCGCCAGCAGCCCGGGGACAGGGGCTTCGTACGAGCAGTACTTC.

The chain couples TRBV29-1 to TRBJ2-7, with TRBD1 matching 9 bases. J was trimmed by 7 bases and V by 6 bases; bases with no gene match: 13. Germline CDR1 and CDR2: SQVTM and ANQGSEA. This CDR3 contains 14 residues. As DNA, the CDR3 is TGCAGCGTGGGTGACAGGGGGTCGTCTTGGGAGCAGTACTTC. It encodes CSVGDRGSSWEQYF.

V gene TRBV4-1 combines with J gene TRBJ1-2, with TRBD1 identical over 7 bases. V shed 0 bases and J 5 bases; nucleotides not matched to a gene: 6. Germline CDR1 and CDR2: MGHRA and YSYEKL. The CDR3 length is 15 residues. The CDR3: CASSQDNRDRYGYTF. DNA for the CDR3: TGCGCCAGCAGCCAAGATAACCGGGACAGATATGGCTACACCTTC.

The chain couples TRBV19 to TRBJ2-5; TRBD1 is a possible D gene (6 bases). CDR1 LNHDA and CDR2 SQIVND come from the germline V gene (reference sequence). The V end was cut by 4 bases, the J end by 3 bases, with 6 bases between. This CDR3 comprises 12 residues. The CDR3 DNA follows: TGTGCCAGTAGTAGGACAGAAGAGACCCAGTACTTC. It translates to CASSRTEETQYF. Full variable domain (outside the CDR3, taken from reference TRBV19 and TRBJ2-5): DGGITQSPKYLFRKEGQNVTLSCEQNLNHDAMYWYRQDPGQGLRLIYYSQIVNDFQKGDIAEGYSVSREKKESFPLTVTSAQKNPTAFYLCASSRTEETQYFGPGTRLLVL.

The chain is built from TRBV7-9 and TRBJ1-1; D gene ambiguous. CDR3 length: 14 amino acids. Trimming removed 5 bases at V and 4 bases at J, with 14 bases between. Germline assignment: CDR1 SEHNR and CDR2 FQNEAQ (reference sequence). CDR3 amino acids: CASSTSGRGTEAFF. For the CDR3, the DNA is TGTGCCAGCAGCACGAGTGGTCGGGGCACTGAAGCTTTCTTT.

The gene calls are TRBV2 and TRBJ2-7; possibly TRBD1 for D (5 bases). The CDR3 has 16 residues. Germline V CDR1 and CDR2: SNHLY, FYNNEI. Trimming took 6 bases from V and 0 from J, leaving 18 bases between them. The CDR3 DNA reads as TGTGCCAGCAGCGGATCAGGGTCCCTCAACTCCTACGAGCAGTACTTC. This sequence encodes CASSGSGSLNSYEQYF.

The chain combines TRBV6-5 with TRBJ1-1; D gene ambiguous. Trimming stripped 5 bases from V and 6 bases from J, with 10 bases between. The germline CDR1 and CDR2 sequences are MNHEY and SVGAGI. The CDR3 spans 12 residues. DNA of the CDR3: TGTGCCAGCAGTACTGTACTGGCTGAAGCTTTCTTT. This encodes CASSTVLAEAFF.

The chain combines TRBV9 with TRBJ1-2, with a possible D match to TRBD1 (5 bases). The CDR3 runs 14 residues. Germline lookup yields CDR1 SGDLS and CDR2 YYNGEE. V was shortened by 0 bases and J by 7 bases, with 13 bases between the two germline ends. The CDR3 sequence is CASSVAQGEGGYTF. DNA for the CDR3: TGTGCCAGCAGCGTAGCTCAGGGAGAGGGTGGCTACACCTTC.

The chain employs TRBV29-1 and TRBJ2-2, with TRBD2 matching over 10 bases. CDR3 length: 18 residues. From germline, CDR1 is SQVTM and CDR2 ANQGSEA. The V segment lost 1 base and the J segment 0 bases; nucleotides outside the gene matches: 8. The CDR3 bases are TGCAGCGTTGAAGCGGCTAGCGGGGGTTACGCGAACACCGGGGAGCTGTTTTTT. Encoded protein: CSVEAASGGYANTGELFF.

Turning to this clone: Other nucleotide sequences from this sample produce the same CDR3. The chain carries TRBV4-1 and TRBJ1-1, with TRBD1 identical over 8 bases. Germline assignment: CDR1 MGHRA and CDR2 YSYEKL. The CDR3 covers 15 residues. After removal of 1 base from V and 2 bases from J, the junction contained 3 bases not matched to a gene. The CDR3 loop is CASSQVQGANTEAFF. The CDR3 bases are TGCGCCAGCAGCCAAGTCCAGGGGGCAAACACTGAAGCTTTCTTT.

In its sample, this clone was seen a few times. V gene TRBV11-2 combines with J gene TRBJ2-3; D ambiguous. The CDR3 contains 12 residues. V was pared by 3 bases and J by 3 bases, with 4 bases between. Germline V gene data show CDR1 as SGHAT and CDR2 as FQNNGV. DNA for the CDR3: TGTGCCAGCAGCTTTCAGACAGATACGCAGTATTTT. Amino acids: CASSFQTDTQYF.

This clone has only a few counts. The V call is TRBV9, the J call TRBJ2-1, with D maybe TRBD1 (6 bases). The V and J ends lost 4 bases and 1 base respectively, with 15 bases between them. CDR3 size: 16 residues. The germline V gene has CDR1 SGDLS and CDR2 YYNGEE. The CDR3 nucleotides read TGTGCCAGCAGCAGGCAGGGGTCAGGGTCCTACAATGAGCAGTTCTTC. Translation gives CASSRQGSGSYNEQFF.

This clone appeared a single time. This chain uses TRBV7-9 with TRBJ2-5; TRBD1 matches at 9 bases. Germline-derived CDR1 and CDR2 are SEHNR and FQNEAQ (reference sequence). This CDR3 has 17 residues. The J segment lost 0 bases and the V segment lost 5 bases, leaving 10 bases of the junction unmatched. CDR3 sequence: CASSIKGTGRYQETQYF. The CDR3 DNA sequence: TGTGCCAGCAGCATAAAAGGGACAGGGAGGTACCAAGAGACCCAGTACTTC. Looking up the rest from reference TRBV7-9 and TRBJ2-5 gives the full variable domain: DTGVSQNPRHKITKRGQNVTFRCDPISEHNRLYWYRQTLGQGPEFLTYFQNEAQLEKSRLLSDRFSAERPKGSFSTLEIQRTEQGDSAMYLCASSIKGTGRYQETQYFGPGTRLLVL.

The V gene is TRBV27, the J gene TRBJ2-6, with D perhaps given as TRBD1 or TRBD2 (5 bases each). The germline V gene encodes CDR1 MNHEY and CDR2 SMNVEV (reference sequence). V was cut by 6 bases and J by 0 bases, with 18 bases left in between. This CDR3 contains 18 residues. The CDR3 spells CASSLGARSRSGANVLTF. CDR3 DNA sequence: TGTGCCAGCAGCCTCGGGGCCCGGAGTCGCTCTGGGGCCAACGTCCTGACTTTC.

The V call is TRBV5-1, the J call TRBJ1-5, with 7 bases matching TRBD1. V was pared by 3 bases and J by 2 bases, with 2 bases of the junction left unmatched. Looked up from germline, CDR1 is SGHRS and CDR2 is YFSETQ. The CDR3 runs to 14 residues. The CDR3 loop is CASSSGTGNQPQHF. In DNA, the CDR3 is TGCGCCAGCAGCTCGGGGACAGGCAATCAGCCCCAGCATTTT.

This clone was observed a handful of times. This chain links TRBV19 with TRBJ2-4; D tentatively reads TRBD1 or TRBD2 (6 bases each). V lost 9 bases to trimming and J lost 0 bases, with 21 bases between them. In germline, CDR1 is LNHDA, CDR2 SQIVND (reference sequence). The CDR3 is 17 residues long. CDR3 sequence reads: CARTGGQGSLAKNIQYF. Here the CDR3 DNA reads TGTGCCAGAACTGGGGGGCAGGGATCGCTAGCCAAAAACATTCAGTACTTC.

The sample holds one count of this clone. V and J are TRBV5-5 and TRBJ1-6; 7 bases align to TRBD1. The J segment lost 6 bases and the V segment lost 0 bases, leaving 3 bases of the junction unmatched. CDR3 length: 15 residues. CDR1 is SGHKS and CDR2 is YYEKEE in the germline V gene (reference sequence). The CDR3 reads CASSLGDSANSPLHF. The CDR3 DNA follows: TGTGCCAGCAGCTTGGGGGACAGTGCTAATTCACCCCTCCACTTT.

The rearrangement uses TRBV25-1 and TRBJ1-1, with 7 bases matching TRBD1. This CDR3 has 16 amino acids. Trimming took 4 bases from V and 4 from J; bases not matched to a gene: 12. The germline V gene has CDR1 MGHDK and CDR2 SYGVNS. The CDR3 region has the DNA TGTGCCAGCAGTGCCGGGGACAGCGGATTAGGCACTGAAGCTTTCTTT. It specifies CASSAGDSGLGTEAFF. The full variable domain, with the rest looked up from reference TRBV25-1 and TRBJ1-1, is EADIYQTPRYLVIGTGKKITLECSQTMGHDKMYWYQQDPGMELHLIHYSYGVNSTEKGDLSSESTVSRIRTEHFPLTLESARPSHTSQYLCASSAGDSGLGTEAFFGQGTRLTVV.

The CDR3: CASSLSPTGGRDTQYF. CDR3 DNA sequence: TGTGCCAGCAGTTTATCCCCGACAGGGGGAAGGGATACGCAGTATTTT. V usage is TRBV27 and J usage is TRBJ2-3; 9 bases map to TRBD1. J lost 6 bases, V lost 0 bases, and 7 bases had no gene match. Germline assignment: CDR1 MNHEY and CDR2 SMNVEV (reference sequence). This CDR3 is built from 16 residues.

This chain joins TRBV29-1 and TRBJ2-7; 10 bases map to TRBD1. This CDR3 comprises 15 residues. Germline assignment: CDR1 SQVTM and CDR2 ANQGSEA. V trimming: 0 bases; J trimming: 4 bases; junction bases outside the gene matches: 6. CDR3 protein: CSVEDPGQGEYEQYF. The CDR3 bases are TGCAGCGTTGAAGACCCAGGACAGGGGGAATACGAGCAGTACTTC.